Listed here are 9 T cell receptor delta chains from one sample, sequenced in a study of gamma-delta chains in newborns, infants, children. TCRdb reprocessed the reads using CATT. Of fewer than 15,000 delta-chain clones in the sample, roughly 7% were seen once. The source material was blood. These receptors were obtained from a child who was a newborn, infant or young child, either healthy, febrile or measles-vaccinated (not recorded which).

This clone was seen a handful of times. Compared with germline, one end of the junction differs, possibly owing to a read error. The identical CDR3 is also encoded by other nucleotide sequences in the sample. The chain is built from TRDV2 and TRDJ3; tentatively, D is TRDD3 (5 bases). There are 20 residues in the CDR3. Germline V gene lookup returns CDR1 GEAIGNYY and CDR2 EKD. CDR3 loop: CACDTVSGKDGPWDTRQMFF. In DNA, the CDR3 is TGTGCCTGTGACACCGTTTCGGGGAAGGACGGTCCCTGGGACACCCGGCAGATGTTTTTC.

Of note for this clone: The protein in TCRdb stems from a much larger clone and differs at residue 4 from this DNA's translation, likely a read error; here the protein is translated from the DNA. The rearrangement uses TRDV2 and TRDJ1; weak D call: TRDD3 (5 bases). Germline-derived CDR1 and CDR2 are GEAIGNYY and EKD. CDR3 size: 13 residues. The CDR3 is CACGTWDTDKLIF. The CDR3 DNA is TGTGCCTGTGGCACCTGGGACACCGATAAACTCATCTTT.

Note on this clone: This is likely an artifact of a read error, given a far larger clone one base away. This same CDR3 is encoded by further DNA sequences in the sample. The V call is TRDV2, the J call TRDJ3; 7 positions agree with TRDD3. The germline V gene has CDR1 GEAIGNYY and CDR2 EKD. The CDR3 is 16 amino acids. Trimming removed 0 bases from V and 4 bases from J; junction bases left unmatched: 2. CDR3 DNA sequence: TGTGCCTGTGACACCCGGGGGATTTGGGACACCCGACAGATGTTTTTC. It yields the protein CACDTRGIWDTRQMFF.

This clone was found a few times. This chain links TRDV2 with TRDJ3, with 11 bases matching TRDD3. This CDR3 comprises 20 residues. Trimming removed 1 base from V and 0 bases from J; junction bases left unmatched: 7. Per the germline V gene, CDR1 is GEAIGNYY and CDR2 is EKD. CDR3 bases: TGTGCCTGTGACACTAGGGTGGGGGATACGTTCTCCTGGGACACCCGACAGATGTTTTTC. Translated, it gives CACDTRVGDTFSWDTRQMFF.

A note on this clone: The protein recorded in TCRdb matches a much larger clone and deviates from this DNA's translation at residue 12, suggesting a read error; the protein here is obtained by translating the DNA. V gene TRDV2 combines with J gene TRDJ2; 7 bases align to TRDD3. The CDR3 length is 15 residues. The V gene's germline CDR1 is GEAIGNYY and CDR2 EKD. CDR3 coding DNA: TGTGCCTGTGACACTCTGGGGGCCAAGACAGCACACCTCTTCTTT. It translates to CACDTLGAKTAHLFF.

This clone has just a few counts. This DNA's translation and the protein TCRdb lists, from a much larger clone, do not match at residue 4, likely due to a read error; the protein shown is translated from the DNA. The chain recombines TRDV2 with TRDJ1; the match to TRDD3 covers 8 bases. The CDR3 totals 15 residues. CDR1 is GEAIGNYY, CDR2 EKD, per germline. With 5 bases clipped from V and 0 bases from J, the junction kept 7 bases outside the gene matches. The DNA for the CDR3 is TGTGCCTGTGTCATACTGGGGGCCTACACCGATAAACTCATCTTT. Amino acids: CACVILGAYTDKLIF.

This clone was seen a handful of times. The chain employs TRDV2 and TRDJ3; TRDD3 matches at 9 bases. Per germline, CDR1 GEAIGNYY and CDR2 EKD. The CDR3 totals 18 residues. The junction had 7 bases not matched to a gene; V was cut back by 5 bases and J by 0 bases. For the CDR3, the DNA is TGTGCCTGTGGCCTATACTGGGGGAGCTCCTGGGACACCCGACAGATGTTTTTC. It encodes CACGLYWGSSWDTRQMFF.

CDR3 loop: CACDTVFGGYAWDTRQMFF. The DNA of the CDR3 is TGTGCCTGTGACACCGTTTTTGGGGGATACGCCTGGGACACCCGACAGATGTTTTTC. The V and J genes are TRDV2 and TRDJ3; 11 nucleotides agree with TRDD3. The CDR3 is 19 amino acids. Germline CDR1 is GEAIGNYY and CDR2 is EKD. After removal of 0 bases from V and 2 bases from J, the junction contained 5 bases not matched to a gene.

The chain recombines TRDV2 with TRDJ3; D might be TRDD3 (6 bases). Between the trimmed V and J ends, which lost 0 bases and 1 base, there was a span of 21 bases. This CDR3 spans 21 amino acids. Germline lookup yields CDR1 GEAIGNYY and CDR2 EKD. The CDR3 loop is CACDTWGGHQTTSWDTRQMFF. The CDR3 bases are TGTGCCTGTGACACCTGGGGGGGCCACCAAACGACTTCCTGGGACACCCGACAGATGTTTTTC.